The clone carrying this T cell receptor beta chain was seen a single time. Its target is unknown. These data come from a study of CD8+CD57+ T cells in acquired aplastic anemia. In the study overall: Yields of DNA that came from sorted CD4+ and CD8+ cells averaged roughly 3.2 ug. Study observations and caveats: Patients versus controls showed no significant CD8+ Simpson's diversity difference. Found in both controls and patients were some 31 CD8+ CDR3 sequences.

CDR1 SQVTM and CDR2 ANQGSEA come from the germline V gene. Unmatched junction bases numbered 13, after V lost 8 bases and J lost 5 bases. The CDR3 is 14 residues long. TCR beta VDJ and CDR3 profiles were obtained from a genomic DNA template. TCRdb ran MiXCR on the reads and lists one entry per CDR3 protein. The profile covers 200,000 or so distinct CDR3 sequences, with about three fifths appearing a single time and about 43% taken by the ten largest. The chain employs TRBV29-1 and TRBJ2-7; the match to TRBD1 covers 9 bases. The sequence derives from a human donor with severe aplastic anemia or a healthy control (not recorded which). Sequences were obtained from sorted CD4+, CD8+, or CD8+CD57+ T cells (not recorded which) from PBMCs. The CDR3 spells CSSEGGTGRDEQYF. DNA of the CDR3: TGCAGCAGTGAGGGCGGGACAGGGCGCGACGAGCAGTACTTC.